The present T cell receptor beta chain was sequenced within a study of preoperative IRX-2 immunotherapy in early breast cancer. Generated by immunoSEQ multiplex PCR, the TCRdb table keeps only in-frame clones and is missing some. The profile covers roughly 24,000 clones, with approximately 72% appearing a single time and 5.5% to 8% taken by the ten largest. V was clipped by 6 bases and J by 4 bases; unmatched bases: 9. The CDR3 is 15 residues long. Germline CDR1 and CDR2: LNHDA and SQIVND (reference sequence). Treatment: preoperative locoregional IRX-2 cytokine immunotherapy. This phase Ib study tested locoregional IRX-2 cytokine immunotherapy given before surgery.

The chain joins TRBV19 to TRBJ2-1; 7 nucleotides line up with TRBD1. The sample was lymph node tissue, taken after IRX-2 immunotherapy. The source is a human donor with breast cancer. The CDR3 loop reads CASSNRGRSYNEQFF. DNA for the CDR3: TGTGCCAGTAGCAACAGGGGAAGGAGTTACAATGAGCAGTTCTTC.